The 9 T cell receptor beta chains reported below all come from one sample, sequenced in a study of blood T cell repertoires in COVID-19. Assay: immunoSEQ multiplex PCR; the TCRdb copy retains only in-frame clones and omits some. The table records over 80,000 clones, about 87% of them present only once. Material: peripheral blood. All receptors come from a human donor in a cohort sampled during active COVID-19.

There are a few counts of this clone. V usage is TRBV11-3 and J usage is TRBJ2-7; D is ambiguous. V was cut by 1 base and J by 6 bases, with 7 bases left in between. The CDR3 spans 12 residues. The germline gives CDR1 SGHNT, CDR2 YENEEA. CDR3 in amino acids: CASSLGLGEQYF. As DNA, the CDR3 is TGTGCCAGCAGCTTAGGACTGGGCGAGCAGTACTTC.

V usage is TRBV29-1 and J usage is TRBJ1-1, with a weak D call TRBD1 (5 bases). The CDR3 has 13 amino acids. V lost 4 bases, J lost 2 bases, and 11 bases lay in between. Per germline, CDR1 SQVTM and CDR2 ANQGSEA. The CDR3 region has the DNA TGCAGCGTTGTGGTGGGGGGAAACACTGAAGCTTTCTTT. The encoded protein is CSVVVGGNTEAFF.

The chain joins TRBV6-1 to TRBJ2-7, with D hard to call. The CDR3 is 16 residues long. Germline lookup yields CDR1 MNHNS and CDR2 SASEGT. V lost 7 bases and J 3 bases, leaving 22 bases between the germline ends. CDR3: CASNDPAGFSVYEQYF. CDR3 bases: TGTGCCAGCAATGACCCCGCCGGGTTTTCGGTCTACGAGCAGTACTTC.

Only a few counts were recorded for this clone. The chain links TRBV4-2 to TRBJ2-7; D might be TRBD1 (6 bases). Trimming took off 1 base at V and 0 bases at J, with 10 bases between the two ends. The CDR3 loop spans 15 amino acids. The germline V gene has CDR1 LGHNA and CDR2 YNFKEQ. CDR3 coding DNA: TGTGCCAGCAGCCAAGGACAGGTCCTCTCCTACGAGCAGTACTTC. Its translation is CASSQGQVLSYEQYF.

V gene TRBV6-5 combines with J gene TRBJ1-2; D not certain. Deletions cut 0 bases from V and 3 bases from J, with 8 bases between. The germline V gene encodes CDR1 MNHEY and CDR2 SVGAGI. The CDR3 contains 14 residues. DNA for the CDR3: TGTGCCAGCAGTTACTCGCGCATCGACTATGGCTACACCTTC. This translates into CASSYSRIDYGYTF.

The V gene is TRBV3-1 (or the pseudogene TRBV3-2), the J gene TRBJ1-3; 8 positions match TRBD1. The CDR3 length is 19 residues. Germline-derived CDR1 and CDR2 are LGHDT and YNNKEL (reference sequence). V dropped 4 bases and J dropped 0; count of bases not matched to a gene: 14. The CDR3 DNA sequence: TGTGCCAGCAGCCCCCCCCGCGGGACAGGAGTCTTCTCTGGAAACACCATATATTTT. It encodes CASSPPRGTGVFSGNTIYF.

The chain carries TRBV2 and TRBJ2-1, with a weak D call TRBD2 (6 bases). This CDR3 comprises 15 residues. Trimming removed 7 bases at V and 0 bases at J, with 13 bases between. CDR1 and CDR2 (germline): SNHLY, FYNNEI. For the CDR3, the DNA is TGTGCCAGCACCGCAGCGGGCCTCTCCTACAATGAGCAGTTCTTC. It is translated as CASTAAGLSYNEQFF.

J is TRBJ2-1 and V is TRBV5-1, with D unresolved. The CDR3 sequence is 13 residues long. Germline values: CDR1 SGHRS, CDR2 YFSETQ. Trimming removed 5 bases from V and 5 bases from J, with 11 bases in between. The DNA of the CDR3 is TGCGCCAGCAGAGAGGCAGCTAACAATGAGCAGTTCTTC. As protein: CASREAANNEQFF.

The chain has TRBV10-2 and TRBJ2-2; no clear D. The CDR3 has 15 amino acids. Germline V gene lookup returns CDR1 WSHSY and CDR2 SAAADI. Between the trimmed V and J ends, which lost 7 bases and 3 bases, there was a span of 15 bases. This chain's CDR3 is CASTMQAGYTGELFF. The CDR3 bases are TGCGCCAGCACCATGCAAGCTGGTTACACCGGGGAGCTGTTTTTT.